Below, one T cell receptor beta chain is given with its context. The antigen is undetermined. The sample is drawn from a study of T cell responses to AZD1222 COVID-19 vaccine. Points from the study as a whole: White British donors predominated, females outnumbered males, and clonal diversity was possibly underestimated. The CD4 TCRs associated with vaccination extended across spike and predominated at 160-218 and 743-854. At study baseline, merely roughly 6 AZD1222 recipients were seropositive. The study sampled repertoires only after the peak T cell response.

Here immunoSEQ multiplex PCR was the method, and the copy in TCRdb shows in-frame clones only, minus some. The sample consists of fewer than 110,000 clones, 89% of them appearing once. This clonotype originated in an adult in good health. The material was peripheral blood, obtained on day 0 of AZD1222 vaccination.

DNA for the CDR3: TGTGCCAGCAGCCCGCCGTCCCGCTCCGGGGAGCTGTTTTTT. This codes for CASSPPSRSGELFF. The chain recombines TRBV3-1 (or the pseudogene TRBV3-2) with TRBJ2-2; D gene ambiguous. Germline-derived CDR1 and CDR2 are LGHDT and YNNKEL (reference sequence). Trimming stripped 4 bases from V and 6 bases from J, with 12 bases between. CDR3 length equals 14 residues.